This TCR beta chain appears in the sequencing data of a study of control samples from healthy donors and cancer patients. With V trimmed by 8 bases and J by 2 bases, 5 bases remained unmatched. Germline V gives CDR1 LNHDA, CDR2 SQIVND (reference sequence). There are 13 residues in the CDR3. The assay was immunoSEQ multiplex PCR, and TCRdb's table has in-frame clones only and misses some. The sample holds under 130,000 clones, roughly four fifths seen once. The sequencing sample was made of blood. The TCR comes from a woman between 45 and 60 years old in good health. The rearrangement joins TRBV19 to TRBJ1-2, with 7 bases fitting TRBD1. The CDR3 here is CASSRQGNYGYTF. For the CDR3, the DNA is TGTGCCAGTTCCCGACAGGGCAACTATGGCTACACCTTC.